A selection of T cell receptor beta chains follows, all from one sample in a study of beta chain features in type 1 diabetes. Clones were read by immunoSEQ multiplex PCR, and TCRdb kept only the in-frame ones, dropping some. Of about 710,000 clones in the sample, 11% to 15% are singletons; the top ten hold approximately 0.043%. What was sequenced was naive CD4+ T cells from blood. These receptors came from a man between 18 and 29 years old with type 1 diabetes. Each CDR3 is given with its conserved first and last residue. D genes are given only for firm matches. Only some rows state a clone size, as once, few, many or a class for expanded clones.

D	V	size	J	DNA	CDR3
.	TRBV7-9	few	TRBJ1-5	TGTGCCAGCAGCTTAGATAGTGGAAATCAGCCCCAGCATTTT	CASSLDSGNQPQHF
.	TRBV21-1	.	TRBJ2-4	TGTGCCAGCAGCAAAGGTCCAGGGCACTCAGGAATTCAGTACTTC	CASSKGPGHSGIQYF
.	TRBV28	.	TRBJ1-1	TGTGCCAGCACCCAGGGACCGAACACTGAAGCTTTCTTT	CASTQGPNTEAFF
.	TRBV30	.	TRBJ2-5	TGTGCCTCCGGCGGCAACCAAGAGACCCAGTACTTC	CASGGNQETQYF
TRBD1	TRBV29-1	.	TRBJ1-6	TGCAGCGCCCCCCGGGGACAGGAAAATTCACCCCTCCACTTT	CSAPRGQENSPLHF
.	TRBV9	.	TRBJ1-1	TGTGCCAGCAGCCCCCGGACGGATATGAACACTGAAGCTTTCTTT	CASSPRTDMNTEAFF
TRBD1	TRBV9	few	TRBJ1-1	TGTGCCAGCAGCGCTCTAGGGACAGCGAACACTGAAGCTTTCTTT	CASSALGTANTEAFF
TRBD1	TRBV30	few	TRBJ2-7	TGTGCCTGGAGGGCCACAGGGGCGTCGGCCGAGCAGTACTTC	CAWRATGASAEQYF
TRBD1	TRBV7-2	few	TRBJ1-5	TGTGCCAGCAGCTCTGGGACAGGGACGGGTCAGCCCCAGCATTTT	CASSSGTGTGQPQHF
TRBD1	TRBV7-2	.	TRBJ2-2	TGTGCCAGCAGCCCCTACAGGGGGCTAGTCGGGGAGCTGTTTTTT	CASSPYRGLVGELFF
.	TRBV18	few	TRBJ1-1	TGTGCCAGCTCACTCTTCGACGCTCTGAACACTGAAGCTTTCTTT	CASSLFDALNTEAFF
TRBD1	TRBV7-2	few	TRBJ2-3	TGTGCCAGCAGCGCTCGACAGGGGGCAATAGATACGCAGTATTTT	CASSARQGAIDTQYF
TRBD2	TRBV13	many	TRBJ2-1	TGTGCCAGCAGCTCCGGACTAGCGGGAGTAGTTGAGCAGTTCTTC	CASSSGLAGVVEQFF
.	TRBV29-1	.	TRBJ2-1	TGCAGCGTTCAACCAGGGGTGACTGAGCAGTTCTTC	CSVQPGVTEQFF
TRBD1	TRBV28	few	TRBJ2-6	TGTGCCACACAGGGGCACAGTGGGGCCAACGTCCTGACTTTC	CATQGHSGANVLTF